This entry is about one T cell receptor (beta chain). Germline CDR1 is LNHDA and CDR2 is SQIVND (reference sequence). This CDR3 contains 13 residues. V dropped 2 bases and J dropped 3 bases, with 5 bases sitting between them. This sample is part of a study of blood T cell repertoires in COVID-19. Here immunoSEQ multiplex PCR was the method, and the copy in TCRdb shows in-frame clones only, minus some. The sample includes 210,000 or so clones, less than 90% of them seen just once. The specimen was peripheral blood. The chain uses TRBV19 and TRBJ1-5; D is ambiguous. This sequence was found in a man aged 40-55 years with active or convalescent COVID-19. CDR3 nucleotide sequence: TGTGCCAGTAGTATACAGTTCAATCAGCCCCAGCATTTT. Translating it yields CASSIQFNQPQHF.